This T cell receptor (beta chain) was captured in a study of spatial heterogeneity in lung cancer. Study-wide background: Among detected sequences, beta-chain ones consistently exceeded alpha-chain ones in number.

The sample's time point: sample taken at primary tumor resection. Without sorting, whole RNA was sequenced from tumor, nontumor lung or frozen PBMC. Study-wide results and limits: Whereas they appeared in blood less at follow-up, ubiquitous expanded tumor TCRs appeared there more at resection.

This clonotype appeared many times. Its cognate antigen is unknown. A unique molecular identifier was carried by every single TCR cDNA molecule. TCRdb re-derived calls from the 5' RACE reads in MiXCR, one entry per CDR3 protein. The sample holds roughly 25,000 distinct CDR3 sequences; 6.5% to 8% are singletons and the top ten take roughly an eighth. The sequence derives from a male donor with early-stage non-small cell lung cancer. This sample comprised PBMCs, obtained at surgery.

The CDR3 reads CASSLGQGRGYGYTF. The CDR3 DNA follows: TGTGCCAGCAGTTTAGGGCAGGGGAGAGGCTATGGCTACACCTTC. The chain uses TRBV27 and TRBJ1-2; a weak D match, TRBD1 (6 bases). CDR3 length: 15 amino acids. The V end lost 2 bases, the J end lost 4 bases, and 14 bases lay between the germline ends. Germline loops: CDR1 MNHEY, CDR2 SMNVEV (reference sequence).